The entry that follows covers one T cell receptor (beta chain) sequence. Its target antigen remains unknown. Per-base quality was not reported, and no clone a single base away is much larger than it. The immunoSEQ Assay, a bias-controlled multiplex PCR, was used to amplify TCRbeta CDR3 regions from genomic DNA. In the original analysis: The number of nucleated cells in each sample was estimated from the amplification of reference gene primers within the assay. To quantify the absolute abundance of each unique TCRbeta CDR3 rearrangement, sequence reads were collapsed and filtered. For each sample, productive Simpson clonality was calculated as the square root of Simpson's diversity index across productive rearrangements. What TCRdb holds here is the immuneACCESS table cut down to in-frame rearrangements. Part of the clones is not present; checked against another copy, under half of the missing clones reflect an unresolved V gene, and the others are unexplained. V, J and clone size are taken as reported in that table, and D and trimming were inferred from the DNA itself. Across this sample there are approximately 230,000 clones, with approximately 82% seen only once. In total, the top ten clones hold 15% of the sample.

Participants in the prospective study were aged 18 to 89 years, lived in about two dozen United States geographic areas, and enrolled through a virtual design. To assign participants to cohorts, the prospective study relied on clinical history that participants themselves reported in a screening survey and a study questionnaire. Recovered participants in ImmuneRACE Cohort 3 were defined as having two consecutive negative NP/OP PCR tests, clearance from a healthcare professional, or resolution of symptoms. In the prospective study, whole blood, serum and a nasopharyngeal or oropharyngeal swab were collected from each participant by mobile phlebotomists. Additional blood draws and questionnaires over a 2-month period could optionally be provided by prospective study participants. Before DNA extraction, prospective study blood samples were shipped either frozen or at room temperature. CDR1 and CDR2 (MGHRA, YSYEKL) derive from the germline V gene. Inclusive of the bounding cysteine and phenylalanine, the CDR3 is 16 residues long. Of all the DNA, just the CDR3 is kept, 48 bases in frame from base 1. V is cut back by 5 bases and J by 7 bases, with 8 bases in the junction unmatched.

The record originates from a study of blood T cell repertoires in COVID-19 (TCRdb year 2020). About the study as a whole: Samples covering the acute and convalescent phases of COVID-19 were provided by collaborators in the United States, Italy and Spain. Nearly every sample came with metadata listing a de-identified subject ID, COVID-19 status, age in years and sex. The repertoires were released in a freely available public database meant as a resource for research on the immune response to SARS-CoV-2. The material from the prospective study consisted of cDNA or gDNA derived from T cells, B-cell-depleted T cells, or PBMCs. Subjects who had been exposed to COVID-19, were actively infected with it, or had recovered from it provided the deeply sampled blood TCRbeta repertoires that made up the dataset. Where available, HLA class I and class II types were taken from metadata supplied by the sample provider and were not determined by assay-based typing. The samples were drawn from the first 160 participants of the ongoing ImmuneRACE study and from roughly 1,300 subjects provided by 6 global collaborators. Results and caveats for the whole study, not just this receptor: The quantity of clinical and demographic metadata differed by source and by participant and was supplied without curation.

The sequence is built from TRBV4-1 and TRBJ2-1; 13 nucleotides in the junction match TRBD2. The TCR comes from a man aged 40-55 years who had recovered from COVID-19. Sequenced input: PBMCs or T cells enriched from blood (not recorded which). The nucleotide sequence is given as TGCGCCAGCAGCACTCGACTAGCGGGGGGCGGGAATGAGCAGTTCTTC. It translates as CASSTRLAGGGNEQFF.